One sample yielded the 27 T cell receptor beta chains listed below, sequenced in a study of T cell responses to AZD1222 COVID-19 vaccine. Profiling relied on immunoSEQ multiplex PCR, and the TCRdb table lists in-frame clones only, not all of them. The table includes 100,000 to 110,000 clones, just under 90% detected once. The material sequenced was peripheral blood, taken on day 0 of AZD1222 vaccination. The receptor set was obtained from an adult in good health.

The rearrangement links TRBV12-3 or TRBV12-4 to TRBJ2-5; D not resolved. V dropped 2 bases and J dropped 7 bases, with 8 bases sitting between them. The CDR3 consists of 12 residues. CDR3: CASSLSGPTQYF. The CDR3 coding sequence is TGTGCCAGCAGTTTATCGGGCCCGACCCAGTACTTC.

For the CDR3, the DNA is TGTGCCAGCAGCTTGAAGTCGTCGGAAGCTTTCTTT. Residues: CASSLKSSEAFF. This chain links TRBV5-4 with TRBJ1-1; D ambiguous. From germline, CDR1 is SGHNT and CDR2 YYREEE (reference sequence). V was pared by 1 base and J by 8 bases, with 9 bases between. The CDR3 extends over 12 amino acids.

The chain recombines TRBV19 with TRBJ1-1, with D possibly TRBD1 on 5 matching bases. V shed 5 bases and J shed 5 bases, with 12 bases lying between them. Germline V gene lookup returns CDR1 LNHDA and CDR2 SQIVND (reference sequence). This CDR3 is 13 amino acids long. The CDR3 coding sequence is TGTGCCAGTAGTTATAGGTGGGGGACTGAAGCTTTCTTT. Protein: CASSYRWGTEAFF.

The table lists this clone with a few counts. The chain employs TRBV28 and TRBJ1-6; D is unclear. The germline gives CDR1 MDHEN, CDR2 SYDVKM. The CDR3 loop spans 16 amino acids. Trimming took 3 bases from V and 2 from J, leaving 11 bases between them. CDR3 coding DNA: TGTGCCAGCAGTTTGACACCTCCCACCTATAATTCACCCCTCCACTTT. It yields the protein CASSLTPPTYNSPLHF.

CDR3 protein: CSVVGTANSGNTIYF. In DNA form, the CDR3 reads TGCAGCGTTGTGGGGACAGCCAACTCTGGAAACACCATATATTTT. This chain links TRBV29-1 with TRBJ1-3; 7 bases align to TRBD1. Germline-derived CDR1 and CDR2 are SQVTM and ANQGSEA. The CDR3 spans 15 residues. V trimming: 4 bases; J trimming: 0 bases; junction bases outside the gene matches: 6.

The CDR3 protein is CSVASPFHSATNEKLFF. The CDR3 DNA reads as TGCAGCGTTGCTTCTCCCTTCCATAGTGCAACTAATGAAAAACTGTTTTTT. The V call is TRBV29-1, the J call TRBJ1-4; D ambiguous. V was pared by 4 bases and J by 0 bases, with 18 bases between. This CDR3 contains 17 residues. Germline-derived CDR1 and CDR2 are SQVTM and ANQGSEA.

The CDR3 region is CASSLSQQGITEAFF. The CDR3 DNA sequence: TGTGCCAGCAGCTTAAGCCAGCAGGGGATCACTGAAGCTTTCTTT. This chain joins TRBV7-2 and TRBJ1-1; D is perhaps TRBD1 (6 bases). V was clipped by 2 bases and J by 4 bases, with 14 bases between them. The germline gives CDR1 SGHTA, CDR2 FQGNSA. The CDR3 has 15 amino acids.

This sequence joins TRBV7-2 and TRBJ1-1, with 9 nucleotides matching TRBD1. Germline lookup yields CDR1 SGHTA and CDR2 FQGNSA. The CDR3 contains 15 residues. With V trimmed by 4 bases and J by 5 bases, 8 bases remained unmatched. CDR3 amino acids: CASSSSRDRATEAFF. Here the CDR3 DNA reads TGTGCCAGCAGCTCATCACGGGACAGGGCAACTGAAGCTTTCTTT.

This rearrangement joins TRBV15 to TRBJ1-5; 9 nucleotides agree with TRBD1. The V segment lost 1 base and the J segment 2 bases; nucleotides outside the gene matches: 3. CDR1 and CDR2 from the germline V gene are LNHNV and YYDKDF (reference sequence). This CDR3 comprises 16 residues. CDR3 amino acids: CATSRGQGEGNQPQHF. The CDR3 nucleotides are TGTGCCACCAGCAGAGGACAGGGGGAGGGCAATCAGCCCCAGCATTTT.

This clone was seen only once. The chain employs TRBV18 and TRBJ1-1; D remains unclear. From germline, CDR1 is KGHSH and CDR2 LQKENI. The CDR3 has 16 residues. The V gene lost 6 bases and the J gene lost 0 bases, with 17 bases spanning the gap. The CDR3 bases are TGTGCCAGCTCCCGGCACGAGACATCCATGAACACTGAAGCTTTCTTT. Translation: CASSRHETSMNTEAFF.

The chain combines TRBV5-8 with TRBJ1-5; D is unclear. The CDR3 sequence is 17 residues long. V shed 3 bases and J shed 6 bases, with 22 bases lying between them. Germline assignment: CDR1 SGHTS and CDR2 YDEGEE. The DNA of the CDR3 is TGTGCCAGCAGCTCATATTACTCGGTAGGAAGAAGTCAGCCCCAGCATTTT. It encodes CASSSYYSVGRSQPQHF.

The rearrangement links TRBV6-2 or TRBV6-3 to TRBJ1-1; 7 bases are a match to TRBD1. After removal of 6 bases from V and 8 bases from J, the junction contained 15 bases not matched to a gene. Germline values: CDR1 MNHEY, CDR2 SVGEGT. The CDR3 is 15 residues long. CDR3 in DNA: TGTGCCAGCAGCCCTTACACCGGGACAGACCTCGAAGCTTTCTTT. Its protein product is CASSPYTGTDLEAFF.

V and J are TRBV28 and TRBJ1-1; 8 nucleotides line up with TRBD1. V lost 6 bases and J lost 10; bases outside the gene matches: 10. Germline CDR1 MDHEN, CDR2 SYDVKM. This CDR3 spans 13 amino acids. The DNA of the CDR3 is TGTGCCAGCAGCTGGACAGGGATACAGGTAGCTTTCTTT. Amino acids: CASSWTGIQVAFF. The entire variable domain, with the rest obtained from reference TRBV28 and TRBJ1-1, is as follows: DVKVTQSSRYLVKRTGEKVFLECVQDMDHENMFWYRQDPGLGLRLIYFSYDVKMKEKGDIPEGYSVSREKKERFSLILESASTNQTSMYLCASSWTGIQVAFFGQGTRLTVV.

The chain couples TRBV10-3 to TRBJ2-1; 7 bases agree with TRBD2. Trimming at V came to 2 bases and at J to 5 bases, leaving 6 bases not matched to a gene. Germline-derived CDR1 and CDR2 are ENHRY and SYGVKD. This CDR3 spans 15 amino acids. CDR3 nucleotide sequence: TGTGCCATCAGTGAGAGTCTAGCGGTGGACAATGAGCAGTTCTTC. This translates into CAISESLAVDNEQFF.

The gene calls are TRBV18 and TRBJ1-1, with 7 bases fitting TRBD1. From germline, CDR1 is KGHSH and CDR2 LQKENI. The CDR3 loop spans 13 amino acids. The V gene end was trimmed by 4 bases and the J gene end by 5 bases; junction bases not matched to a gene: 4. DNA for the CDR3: TGTGCCAGCTCACAGGGGGCAAGGACTGAAGCTTTCTTT. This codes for CASSQGARTEAFF.

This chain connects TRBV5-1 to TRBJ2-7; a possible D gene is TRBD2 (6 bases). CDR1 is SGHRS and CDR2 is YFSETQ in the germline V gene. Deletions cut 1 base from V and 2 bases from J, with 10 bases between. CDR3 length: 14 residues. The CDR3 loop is CASSLRGTPYEQYF. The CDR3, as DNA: TGCGCCAGCAGCTTGCGGGGGACCCCCTACGAGCAGTACTTC.

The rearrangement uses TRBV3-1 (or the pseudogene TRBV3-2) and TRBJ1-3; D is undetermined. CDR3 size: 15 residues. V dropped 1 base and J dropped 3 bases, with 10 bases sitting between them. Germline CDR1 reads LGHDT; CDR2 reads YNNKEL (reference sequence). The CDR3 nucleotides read TGTGCCAGCAGCCAAGCGGGCAGAGGTGGAAACACCATATATTTT. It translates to CASSQAGRGGNTIYF.

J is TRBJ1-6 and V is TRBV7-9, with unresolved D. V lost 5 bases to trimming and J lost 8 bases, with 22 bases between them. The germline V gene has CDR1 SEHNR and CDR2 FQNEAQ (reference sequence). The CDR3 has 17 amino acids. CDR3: CASSPTAKTELDSPLHF. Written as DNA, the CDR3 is TGTGCCAGCAGCCCCACAGCGAAGACGGAACTGGATTCACCCCTCCACTTT.

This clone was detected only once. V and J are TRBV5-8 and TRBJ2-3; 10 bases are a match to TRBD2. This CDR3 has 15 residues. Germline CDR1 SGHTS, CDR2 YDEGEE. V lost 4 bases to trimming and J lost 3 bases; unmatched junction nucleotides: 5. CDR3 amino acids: CASSQFSGGTDTQYF. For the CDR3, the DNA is TGTGCCAGCAGCCAGTTTAGCGGGGGGACAGATACGCAGTATTTT.

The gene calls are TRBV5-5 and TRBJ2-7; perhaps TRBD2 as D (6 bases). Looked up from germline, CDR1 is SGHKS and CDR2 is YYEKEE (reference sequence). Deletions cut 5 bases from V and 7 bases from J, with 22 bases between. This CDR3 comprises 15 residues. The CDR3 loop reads CASRKSGTSPSEQYF. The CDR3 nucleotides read TGTGCCAGCAGAAAATCCGGGACTTCCCCATCGGAGCAGTACTTC.

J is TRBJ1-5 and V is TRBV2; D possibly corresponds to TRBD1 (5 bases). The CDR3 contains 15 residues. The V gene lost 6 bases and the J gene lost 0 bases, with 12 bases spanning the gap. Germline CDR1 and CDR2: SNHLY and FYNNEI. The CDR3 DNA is TGTGCCAGCAGCCAGACAGTATATAGCAATCAGCCCCAGCATTTT. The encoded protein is CASSQTVYSNQPQHF.

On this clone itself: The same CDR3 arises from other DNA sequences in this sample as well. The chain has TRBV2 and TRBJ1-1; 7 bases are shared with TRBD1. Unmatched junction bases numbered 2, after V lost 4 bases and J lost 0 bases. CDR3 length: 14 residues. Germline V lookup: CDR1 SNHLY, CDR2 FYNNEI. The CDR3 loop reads CASSGGQLNTEAFF. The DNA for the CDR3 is TGTGCCAGCAGTGGGGGACAGTTGAACACTGAAGCTTTCTTT.

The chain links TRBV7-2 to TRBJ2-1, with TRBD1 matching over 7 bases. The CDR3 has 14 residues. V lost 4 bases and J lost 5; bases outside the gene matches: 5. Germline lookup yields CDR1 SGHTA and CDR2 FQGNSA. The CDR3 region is CASSSRTGNNEQFF. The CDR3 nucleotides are TGTGCCAGCAGCTCTAGGACAGGAAACAATGAGCAGTTCTTC.

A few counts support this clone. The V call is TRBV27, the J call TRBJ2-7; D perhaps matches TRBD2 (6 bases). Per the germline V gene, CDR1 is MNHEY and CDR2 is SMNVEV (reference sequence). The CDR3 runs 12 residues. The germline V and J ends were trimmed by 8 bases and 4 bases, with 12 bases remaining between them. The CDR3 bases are TGTGCCAGCGGGAGGTCGCCATACGAGCAGTACTTC. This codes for CASGRSPYEQYF.

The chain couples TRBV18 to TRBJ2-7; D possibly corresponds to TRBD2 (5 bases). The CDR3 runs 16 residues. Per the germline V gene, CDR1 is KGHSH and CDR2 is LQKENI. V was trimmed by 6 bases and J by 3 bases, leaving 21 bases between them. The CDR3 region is CASSPNPSTNIYEQYF. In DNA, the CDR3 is TGTGCCAGCTCTCCGAACCCATCGACTAATATCTACGAGCAGTACTTC.

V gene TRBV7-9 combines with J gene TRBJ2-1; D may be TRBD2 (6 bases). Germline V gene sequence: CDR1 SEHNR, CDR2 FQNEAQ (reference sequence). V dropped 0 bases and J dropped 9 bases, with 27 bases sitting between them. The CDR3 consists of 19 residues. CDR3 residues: CASSLAPRPGLSRRGEQFF. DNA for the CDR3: TGTGCCAGCAGCTTAGCGCCCCGCCCGGGACTCTCTCGGAGGGGTGAGCAGTTCTTC.

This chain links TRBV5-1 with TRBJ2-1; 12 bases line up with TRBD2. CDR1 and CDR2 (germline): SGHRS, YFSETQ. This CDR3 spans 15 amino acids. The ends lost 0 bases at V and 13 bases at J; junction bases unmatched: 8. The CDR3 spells CASSLEGLAGYYQFF. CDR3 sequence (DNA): TGCGCCAGCAGCTTGGAAGGACTAGCGGGATACTATCAGTTCTTC.